The clone carrying this T cell receptor beta chain was detected only once. TCRdb keeps only in-frame clones here, not all; method: immunoSEQ multiplex PCR. This repertoire shows approximately 250,000 clones, roughly 91% found once; its top ten account for under 5%. This sample is part of a study of blood T cell repertoires in COVID-19. Looking at the study overall: Nucleic acid was either cDNA or gDNA, and it came from T cells, B-cell-depleted T cells, or PBMCs.

From germline, CDR1 is MNHEY and CDR2 SMNVEV (reference sequence). Trimming removed 5 bases from V and 6 bases from J; junction bases left unmatched: 12. CDR3 length: 15 amino acids. Participant age was roughly 18 to 100 years, and participants resided in approximately 25 US areas. Before being deemed recovered, Cohort 3 donors had two negative PCRs, clearance, or symptom resolution. The receptor comes from a woman in her twenties or thirties who had recovered from COVID-19. The rearrangement joins TRBV27 to TRBJ1-2; 7 bases agree with TRBD1. Material: PBMCs or T cells enriched from blood (not recorded which). The CDR3, as DNA: TGTGCCAGCAGTCTACAGGGGAACCTGATTCATGGCTACACCTTC. Protein: CASSLQGNLIHGYTF.